These T cell receptor beta chains were read from a single sample in a study of control samples from healthy donors and cancer patients. The assay was immunoSEQ multiplex PCR, and TCRdb's table has in-frame clones only and misses some. The data contain some 200,000 clones, 90% to 95% of them singletons. Sequenced: blood. These receptors all stem from a man aged 45-65 years in good health. CDR3s include the opening cysteine and the closing phenylalanine or tryptophan. A D gene is named only where the DNA matches it firmly. Not every row has a clone size; where given, it reads once, few, many or a size class.

V	J	D	size	DNA	CDR3
TRBV6-5	TRBJ1-6	.	.	TGTGCCAGCAGTTACTCGGGCAGCCGAAATTCACCCCTCCACTTT	CASSYSGSRNSPLHF
TRBV6-1	TRBJ2-3	.	.	TGTGCCAGCAGTGGCTCTAGGGGACAAAGCACAGATACGCAGTATTTT	CASSGSRGQSTDTQYF
TRBV28	TRBJ1-2	TRBD1	.	TGTGCCAGCAGTTCTCTATTCGGGACAGGGGGCTTC	CASSSLFGTGGF
TRBV2	TRBJ1-6	.	.	TGTGCCAGCAGTGAATGGGGTGAAGATTCACCCCTCCACTTT	CASSEWGEDSPLHF
TRBV2	TRBJ2-7	TRBD1	.	TGTGCCATCACCGGGACAGGGTCCGTGTACGAGCAGTACTTC	CAITGTGSVYEQYF
TRBV6-5	TRBJ1-5	.	.	TGTGCCACGAAGACAGAGAATCAGCCCCAGCATTTT	CATKTENQPQHF
TRBV30	TRBJ1-3	.	.	TGTGCCTGGAGTGTAACCAGGGTTGGAAACACCATATATTTT	CAWSVTRVGNTIYF
TRBV29-1	TRBJ2-2	.	.	TGCAGCGTTTTAAGGGGGGAGCTGTTTTTT	CSVLRGELFF
TRBV19	TRBJ1-2	.	.	TGTGCCAGTAGTATTACCAGAGGGGCTCGGGGCTACACCTTC	CASSITRGARGYTF
TRBV5-4	TRBJ2-7	.	.	TGTGCCAGCAGGGAAGGAACGACAGCCACCTACGAGCAGTACTTC	CASREGTTATYEQYF
TRBV7-9	TRBJ2-1	TRBD1	.	TGTGCCAGCAGCTCCGGACAGGGGACCTACAATGAGCAGTTCTTC	CASSSGQGTYNEQFF
TRBV7-2	TRBJ1-2	.	.	TGTGCCAGCAGCTTAGCAACAGGCTACACCTTC	CASSLATGYTF
TRBV27	TRBJ2-2	TRBD1	once	TGTGCCAGCTTCCGGGACAGGACTAACACCGGGGAGCTGTTTTTT	CASFRDRTNTGELFF
TRBV5-1	TRBJ2-2	.	.	TGCGCCAGCAGCTTGGGTGGCGGGGAGCTGTTTTTT	CASSLGGGELFF
TRBV10-3	TRBJ1-1	.	.	TGTGCCATCAGTGAAGCGGGGGAGGTCACTGAAGCTTTCTTT	CAISEAGEVTEAFF
TRBV4-1	TRBJ2-5	.	.	TGCGCCAGCAGCCGGGTGACTGGGAGAGAGACCCAGTACTTC	CASSRVTGRETQYF
TRBV7-2	TRBJ1-3	.	.	TGTGCCAGCAGCCCCGAATCGGGGGGTGGAAACACCATATATTTT	CASSPESGGGNTIYF
TRBV6-6	TRBJ2-5	.	.	TGTGCCAGCAGTTTCGGCGGCGCGAACCAGTACTTC	CASSFGGANQYF
TRBV10-3	TRBJ1-1	TRBD1	once	TGTGCCATCAGTACTTTGACAGGGATGAACACTGAAGCTTTCTTT	CAISTLTGMNTEAFF
TRBV2	TRBJ1-2	.	.	TGTGCCAGCAGCCGAGCCTCAGCGTCGAGCACCTTC	CASSRASASSTF
TRBV5-5	TRBJ1-6	TRBD1	.	TGTGCCAGCAGCTTGGCCTCGGGGACAGTCAATTCACCCCTCCACTTT	CASSLASGTVNSPLHF
TRBV12-3/TRBV12-4	TRBJ2-1	TRBD1	.	TGTGCCAGCAGTTTTTACAGGGGCAATGAGCAGTTCTTC	CASSFYRGNEQFF
TRBV3-1/TRBV3-2	TRBJ2-5	TRBD2	.	TGTGCCAGCAGCCGGAAGGAGCGGGGGAACCAAGAGACCCAGTACTTC	CASSRKERGNQETQYF
TRBV9	TRBJ2-7	TRBD1	.	TGTGCCAGCAGCGTATGGCAGGGGGATATCTACGAGCAGTACTTC	CASSVWQGDIYEQYF
TRBV10-2	TRBJ1-2	.	.	TGCGCCAGCATGCCGGGCTTTGGCTATGGCTACACCTTC	CASMPGFGYGYTF
TRBV6-5	TRBJ2-1	.	.	TGTGCCAGCAGTCGCTATTCGGAGGTTGGGCAGTTCTTC	CASSRYSEVGQFF
TRBV5-4	TRBJ2-5	.	.	TGTGCCAGCAGCTCTTCCCCCAGGGAAGAGACCCAGTACTTC	CASSSSPREETQYF
TRBV7-2	TRBJ2-3	TRBD2	.	TGTGCCAGCAGTAGCGGGGGGGAGGGTACGCAGTATTTT	CASSSGGEGTQYF
TRBV7-2	TRBJ1-1	.	.	TGTGCCAGCAGCTTAAGCTGGGGCACTGAAGCTTTCTTT	CASSLSWGTEAFF
TRBV28	TRBJ1-2	TRBD1	.	TGTGCCAGCAGCAAGATACAGGGGAGCTTCTATGGCTACACCTTC	CASSKIQGSFYGYTF
TRBV28	TRBJ1-5	TRBD1	.	TGTGCCAGCAGTTCCATCGGGACAGCCGATCAGCCCCAGCATTTT	CASSSIGTADQPQHF
TRBV4-2	TRBJ1-2	.	.	TGTGCCAGCAGCCAAGGCTCGGGGAGGGAAGGAGATGGCTACACCTTC	CASSQGSGREGDGYTF
TRBV19	TRBJ1-6	.	.	TGTGCCAGTAACTTCCGAGTTGGACCCCTCCACTTT	CASNFRVGPLHF
TRBV3-1/TRBV3-2	TRBJ1-6	.	.	TGTGCCAGCAGCCACCGAGGGCGGGGATCACCCCTCCACTTT	CASSHRGRGSPLHF
TRBV19	TRBJ1-1	TRBD1	.	TGTGCCAGCGCCAGGACAGGACCCACTGAAGCTTTCTTT	CASARTGPTEAFF
TRBV19	TRBJ2-3	.	.	TGTGCCAGTAGTATCGGGACTCCCAGCACAGATACGCAGTATTTT	CASSIGTPSTDTQYF
TRBV21-1	TRBJ2-2	.	.	TGTGCCAGCACCCCGGGGGGGGGCTCTAACACCGGGGAGCTGTTTTTT	CASTPGGGSNTGELFF
TRBV3-1/TRBV3-2	TRBJ1-5	.	.	TGTGCCAGCAGCCAAAGCAATCAGCCCCAGCATTTT	CASSQSNQPQHF
TRBV2	TRBJ1-5	.	.	TGTGCCAGCACCCTAATTCCCTCCCAGCCCCAGCATTTT	CASTLIPSQPQHF
TRBV2	TRBJ2-6	.	.	TGTGCCAGCAGTTCTCTTGGAGCTGGGGCCAACGTCCTGACTTTC	CASSSLGAGANVLTF
TRBV7-3	TRBJ2-1	.	.	TGTGCCAGCAGCTTATACGCCGTTGGCAATGAGCAGTTCTTC	CASSLYAVGNEQFF
TRBV2	TRBJ1-1	.	once	TGTGCCAGCAGGGTGGCATCTGAAGCTTTCTTT	CASRVASEAFF
TRBV7-2	TRBJ1-5	.	.	TGTGCCAGCAGCTTAGGCGGCTATAGCAATCAGCCCCAGCATTTT	CASSLGGYSNQPQHF
TRBV6-2/TRBV6-3	TRBJ1-6	.	.	TGTGCCAGCAGTAGGGACGGAACAACACCCCTCCACTTT	CASSRDGTTPLHF
TRBV10-3	TRBJ1-3	.	.	TGTGCCATCAGTGAAACAGGACGGGGAAACACCATATATTTT	CAISETGRGNTIYF
TRBV13	TRBJ2-2	.	.	TGTGCCAGCAGCACAAACACCGGGGAGCTGTTTTTT	CASSTNTGELFF